This T cell receptor beta chain was identified in a study of blood T cell repertoires in COVID-19. Study details: Sites across the United States, Italy and Spain contributed samples from acute and convalescent COVID-19. In each case, the material was cDNA or gDNA derived from T cells, B-cell-depleted T cells, or PBMCs.

Methods used by the authors: Quantification of nucleated cells was approximated via reference gene primer amplification. Profiling relied on immunoSEQ multiplex PCR, and the TCRdb table lists in-frame clones only, not all of them. Clonal size and the V and J genes are those of that table, whereas D and trimming came from the DNA. This table holds about 100,000 clones, about 91% found once. The germline V gene has CDR1 SGHKS and CDR2 YYEKEE (reference sequence). The length of the CDR3 is 14 residues. V dropped 6 bases and J dropped 6 bases, with 18 bases sitting between them. The rearrangement joins TRBV5-5 to TRBJ1-1, with a tentative D call TRBD1 (5 bases). The specimen sequenced was peripheral blood. The TCR originated in a man aged 18 to 29 with acute or convalescent COVID-19. In DNA, the CDR3 is TGTGCCAGCAACTCTCAGGGAGGGGAGTCTGAAGCTTTCTTT. Translation gives CASNSQGGESEAFF.